This T cell receptor (beta chain) was identified during a study of shared clonotypes between healthy human individuals. Repertoires were generated with immunoSEQ multiplex PCR, while TCRdb's copy carries only in-frame clones and drops some. The sample consists of 2 million to 2.5 million clones, nearly 97% of them appearing once. The germline V gene has CDR1 MNHNS and CDR2 SASEGT. The CDR3 length is 13 residues. Between the trimmed V and J ends, which lost 6 bases and 5 bases, there was a span of 13 bases. The receptor comes from a man between 18 and 35 years old in good health. This chain connects TRBV6-1 to TRBJ1-1, with D hard to call. What was sequenced was naive CD4+ T cells sorted from blood. Sample subset: CD45RA+ positively selected. The CDR3 sequence is CASRLGGPTEAFF. The CDR3, as DNA: TGTGCCAGCAGGCTAGGTGGCCCAACTGAAGCTTTCTTT.